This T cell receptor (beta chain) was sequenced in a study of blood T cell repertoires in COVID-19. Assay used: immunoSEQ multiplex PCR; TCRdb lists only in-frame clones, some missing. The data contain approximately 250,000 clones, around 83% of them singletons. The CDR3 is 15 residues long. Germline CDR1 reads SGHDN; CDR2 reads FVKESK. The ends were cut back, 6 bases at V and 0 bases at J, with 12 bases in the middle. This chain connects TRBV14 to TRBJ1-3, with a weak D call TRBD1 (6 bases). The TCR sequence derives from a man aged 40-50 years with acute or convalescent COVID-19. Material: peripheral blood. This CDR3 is CASRTGGGSGNTIYF. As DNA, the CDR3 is TGTGCCAGCAGAACTGGGGGCGGCTCTGGAAACACCATATATTTT.